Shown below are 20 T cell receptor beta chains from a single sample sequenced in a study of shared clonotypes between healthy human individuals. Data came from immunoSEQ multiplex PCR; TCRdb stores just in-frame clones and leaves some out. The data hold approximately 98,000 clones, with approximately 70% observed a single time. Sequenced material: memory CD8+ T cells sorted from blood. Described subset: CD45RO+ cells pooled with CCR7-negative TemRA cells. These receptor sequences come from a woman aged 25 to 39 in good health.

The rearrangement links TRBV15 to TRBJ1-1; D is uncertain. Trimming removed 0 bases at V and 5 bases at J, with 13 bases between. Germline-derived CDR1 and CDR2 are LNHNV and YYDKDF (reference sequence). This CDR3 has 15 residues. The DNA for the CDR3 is TGTGCCACCAGCAGAGATGTCGGATCGGGTACTGAAGCTTTCTTT. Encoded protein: CATSRDVGSGTEAFF.

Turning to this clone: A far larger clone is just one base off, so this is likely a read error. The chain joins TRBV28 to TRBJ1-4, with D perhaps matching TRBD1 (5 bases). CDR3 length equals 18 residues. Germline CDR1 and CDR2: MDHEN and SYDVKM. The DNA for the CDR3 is TGTGCCAACAGTTCGCCCGGCTATCCAGGGACGGCTTATGAAAAACTGTTTTTT. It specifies CANSSPGYPGTAYEKLFF.

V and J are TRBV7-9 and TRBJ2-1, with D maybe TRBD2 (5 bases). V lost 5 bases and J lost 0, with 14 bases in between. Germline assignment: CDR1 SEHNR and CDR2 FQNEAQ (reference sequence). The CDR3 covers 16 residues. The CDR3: CASSPFEGDSYNEQFF. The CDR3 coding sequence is TGTGCCAGCAGCCCGTTTGAGGGAGACTCCTACAATGAGCAGTTCTTC. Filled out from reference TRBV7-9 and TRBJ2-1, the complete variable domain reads DTGVSQNPRHKITKRGQNVTFRCDPISEHNRLYWYRQTLGQGPEFLTYFQNEAQLEKSRLLSDRFSAERPKGSFSTLEIQRTEQGDSAMYLCASSPFEGDSYNEQFFGPGTRLTVL.

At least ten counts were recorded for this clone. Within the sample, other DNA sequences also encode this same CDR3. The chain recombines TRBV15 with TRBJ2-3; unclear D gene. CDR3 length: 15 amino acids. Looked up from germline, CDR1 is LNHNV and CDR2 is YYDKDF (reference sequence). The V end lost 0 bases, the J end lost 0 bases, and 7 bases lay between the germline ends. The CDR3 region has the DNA TGTGCCACCAGCAGAGATCGCGGCAGCACAGATACGCAGTATTTT. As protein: CATSRDRGSTDTQYF.

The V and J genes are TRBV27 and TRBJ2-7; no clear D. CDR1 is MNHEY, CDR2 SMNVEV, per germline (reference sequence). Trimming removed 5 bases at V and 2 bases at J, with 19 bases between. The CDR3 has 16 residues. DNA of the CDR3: TGTGCCAGCAGTCATCTACCCGCCGGAATACCCTACGAGCAGTACTTC. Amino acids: CASSHLPAGIPYEQYF.

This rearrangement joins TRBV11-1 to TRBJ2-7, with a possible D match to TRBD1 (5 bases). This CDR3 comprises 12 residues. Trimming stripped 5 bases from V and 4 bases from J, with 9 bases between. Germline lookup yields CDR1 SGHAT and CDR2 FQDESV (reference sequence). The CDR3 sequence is CASSQAGYEQYF. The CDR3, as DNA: TGTGCCAGCAGCCAAGCAGGGTACGAGCAGTACTTC.

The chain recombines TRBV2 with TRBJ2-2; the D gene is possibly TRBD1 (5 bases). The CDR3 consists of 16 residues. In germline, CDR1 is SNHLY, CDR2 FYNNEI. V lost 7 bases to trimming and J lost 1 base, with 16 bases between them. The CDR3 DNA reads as TGTGCCAGCACGACTCCTGGGGCGGAGAACACCGGGGAGCTGTTTTTT. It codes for CASTTPGAENTGELFF. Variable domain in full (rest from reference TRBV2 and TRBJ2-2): EPEVTQTPSHQVTQMGQEVILRCVPISNHLYFYWYRQILGQKVEFLVSFYNNEISEKSEIFDDQFSVERPDGSNFTLKIRSTKLEDSAMYFCASTTPGAENTGELFFGEGSRLTVL.

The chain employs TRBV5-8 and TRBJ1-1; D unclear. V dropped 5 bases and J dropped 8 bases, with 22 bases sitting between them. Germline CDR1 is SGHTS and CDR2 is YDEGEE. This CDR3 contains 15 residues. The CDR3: CASSSGPYVKQEAFF. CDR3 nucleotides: TGTGCCAGCAGTTCGGGTCCCTACGTCAAACAAGAAGCTTTCTTT.

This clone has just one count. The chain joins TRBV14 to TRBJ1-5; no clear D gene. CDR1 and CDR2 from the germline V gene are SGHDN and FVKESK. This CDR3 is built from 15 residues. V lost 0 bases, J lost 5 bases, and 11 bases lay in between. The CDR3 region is CASSQERAFYQPQHF. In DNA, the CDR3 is TGTGCCAGCAGCCAAGAAAGGGCGTTCTATCAGCCCCAGCATTTT.

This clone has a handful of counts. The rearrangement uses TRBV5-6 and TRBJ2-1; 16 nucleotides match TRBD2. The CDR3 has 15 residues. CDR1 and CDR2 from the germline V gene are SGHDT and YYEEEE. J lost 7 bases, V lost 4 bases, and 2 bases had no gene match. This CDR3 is CASSMGLAGGNEQFF. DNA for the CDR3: TGTGCCAGCAGCATGGGACTAGCGGGAGGGAATGAGCAGTTCTTC.

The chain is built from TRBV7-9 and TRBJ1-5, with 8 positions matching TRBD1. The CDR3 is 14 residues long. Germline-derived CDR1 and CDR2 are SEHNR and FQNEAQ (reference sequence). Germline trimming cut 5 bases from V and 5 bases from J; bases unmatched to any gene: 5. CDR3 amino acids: CASSVTGDYQPQHF. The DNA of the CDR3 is TGTGCCAGCAGCGTGACAGGGGATTATCAGCCCCAGCATTTT.

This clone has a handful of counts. CDR3 residues: CASTGWGINQPQHF. In DNA, the CDR3 is TGTGCCAGTACCGGTTGGGGCATAAATCAGCCCCAGCATTTT. The chain has TRBV19 and TRBJ1-5; TRBD1 is a possible D gene (5 bases). This CDR3 is 14 amino acids long. Germline CDR1 reads LNHDA; CDR2 reads SQIVND (reference sequence). Trimming removed 7 bases from V and 4 bases from J, with 14 bases in between.

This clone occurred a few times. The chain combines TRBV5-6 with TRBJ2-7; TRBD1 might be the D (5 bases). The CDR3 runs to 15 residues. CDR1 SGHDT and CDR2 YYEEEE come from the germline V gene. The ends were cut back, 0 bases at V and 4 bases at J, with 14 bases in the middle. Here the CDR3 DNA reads TGTGCCAGCAGCTTGGACCCCGGACAAAATTACGAGCAGTACTTC. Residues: CASSLDPGQNYEQYF. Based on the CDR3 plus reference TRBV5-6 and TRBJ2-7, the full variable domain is DAGVTQSPTHLIKTRGQQVTLRCSPKSGHDTVSWYQQALGQGPQFIFQYYEEEERQRGNFPDRFSGHQFPNYSSELNVNALLLGDSALYLCASSLDPGQNYEQYFGPGTRLTVT.

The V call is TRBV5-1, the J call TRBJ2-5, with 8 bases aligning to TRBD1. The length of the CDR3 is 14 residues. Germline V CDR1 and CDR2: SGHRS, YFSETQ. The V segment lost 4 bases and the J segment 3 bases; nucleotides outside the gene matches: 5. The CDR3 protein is CASSPDRAKETQYF. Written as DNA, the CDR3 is TGCGCCAGCAGCCCGGACAGGGCCAAAGAGACCCAGTACTTC.

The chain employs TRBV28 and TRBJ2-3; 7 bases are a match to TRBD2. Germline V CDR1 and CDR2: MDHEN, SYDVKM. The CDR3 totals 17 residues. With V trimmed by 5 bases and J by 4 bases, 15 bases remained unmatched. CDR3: CASSSLRGGVVSDTQYF. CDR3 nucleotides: TGTGCCAGCAGTAGCCTCCGCGGGGGTGTGGTTTCAGATACGCAGTATTTT.

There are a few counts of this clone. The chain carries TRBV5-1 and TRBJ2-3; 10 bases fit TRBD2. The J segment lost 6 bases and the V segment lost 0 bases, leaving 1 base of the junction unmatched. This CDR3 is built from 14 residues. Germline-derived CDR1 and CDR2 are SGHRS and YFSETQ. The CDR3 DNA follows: TGCGCCAGCAGCTTGGCTAGCGGGAGTGATACGCAGTATTTT. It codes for CASSLASGSDTQYF.

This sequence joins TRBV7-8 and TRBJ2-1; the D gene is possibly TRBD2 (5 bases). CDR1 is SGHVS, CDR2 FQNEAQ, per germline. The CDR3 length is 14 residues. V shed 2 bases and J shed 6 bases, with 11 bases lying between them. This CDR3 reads CASSLLGKGNEQFF. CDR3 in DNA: TGTGCCAGCAGCTTACTCGGGAAGGGCAATGAGCAGTTCTTC.

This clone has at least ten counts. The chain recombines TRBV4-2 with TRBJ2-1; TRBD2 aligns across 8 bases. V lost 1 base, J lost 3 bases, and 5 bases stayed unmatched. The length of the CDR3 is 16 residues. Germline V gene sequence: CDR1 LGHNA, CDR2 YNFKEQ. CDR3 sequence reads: CASSQGLAGDYNEQFF. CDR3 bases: TGTGCCAGCAGCCAAGGTCTAGCGGGCGACTACAATGAGCAGTTCTTC.

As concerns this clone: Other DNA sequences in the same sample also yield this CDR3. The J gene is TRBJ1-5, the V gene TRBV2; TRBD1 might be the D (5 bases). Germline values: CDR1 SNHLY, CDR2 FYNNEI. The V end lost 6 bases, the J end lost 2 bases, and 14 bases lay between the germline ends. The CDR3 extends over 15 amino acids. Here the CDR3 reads CASRLAGGGNQPQHF. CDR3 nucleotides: TGTGCCAGCAGGCTTGCGGGGGGAGGCAATCAGCCCCAGCATTTT.

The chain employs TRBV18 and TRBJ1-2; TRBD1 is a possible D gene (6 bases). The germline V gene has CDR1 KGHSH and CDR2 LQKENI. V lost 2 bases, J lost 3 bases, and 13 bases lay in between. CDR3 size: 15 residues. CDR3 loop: CASSPSGGADYGYTF. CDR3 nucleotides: TGTGCCAGCTCACCATCGGGGGGCGCTGACTATGGCTACACCTTC.